This T cell receptor (beta chain) was sequenced for a study of blood T cell repertoires in COVID-19. Across the whole study: Samples taken during acute and convalescent COVID-19 were collected in the United States, Italy and Spain. Nucleic acid was either cDNA or gDNA, and it came from T cells, B-cell-depleted T cells, or PBMCs.

In the authors' methods: Scientists estimated how many nucleated cells there were by amplifying reference gene primers. Assay used: immunoSEQ multiplex PCR; TCRdb lists only in-frame clones, some missing. Clonal size and the V and J genes are those of that table, whereas D and trimming came from the DNA. The sample includes 75,000 to 100,000 clones, about 85% seen only once; the top ten take 3.5% to 5.5%. The receptor was isolated from a man between 65 and 85 years old with acute or convalescent COVID-19. Sequenced: peripheral blood.

The CDR3 region has the DNA TGCGCCAGCAGCTGGATGACAGGGACCCTCGGCGAGCAGTACTTC. Translation gives CASSWMTGTLGEQYF. This sequence joins TRBV5-1 and TRBJ2-7; 7 bases are shared with TRBD1. Germline V lookup: CDR1 SGHRS, CDR2 YFSETQ. There are 15 residues in the CDR3. Trimming at V came to 3 bases and at J to 6 bases, leaving 12 bases not matched to a gene.